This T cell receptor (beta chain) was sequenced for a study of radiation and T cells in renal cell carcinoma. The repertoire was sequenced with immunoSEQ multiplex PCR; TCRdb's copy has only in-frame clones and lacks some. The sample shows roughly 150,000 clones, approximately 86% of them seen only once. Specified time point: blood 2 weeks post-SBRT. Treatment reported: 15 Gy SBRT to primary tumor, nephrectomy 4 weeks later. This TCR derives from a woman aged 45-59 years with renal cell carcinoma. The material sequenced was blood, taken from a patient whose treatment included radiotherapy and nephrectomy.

As DNA, the CDR3 is TGTGCCAGCAGCCACCTCACTAGCGGGGGAAACAATGAGCAGTTCTTC. Protein product: CASSHLTSGGNNEQFF. The chain employs TRBV4-2 and TRBJ2-1, with 11 bases matching TRBD2. With 3 bases clipped from V and 5 bases from J, the junction kept 6 bases outside the gene matches. CDR3 size: 16 residues. CDR1 and CDR2 from the germline V gene are LGHNA and YNFKEQ.